What follows are 25 T cell receptor beta chains derived from one specimen sequenced in a study of early T cells in non-severe SARS-CoV-2 infection. TCRdb re-analysed the 5' RACE reads in MiXCR, keeping a single row per CDR3 protein. Of tens of thousands of distinct CDR3 sequences in the sample, 9% to 15% are singletons; the top ten hold 3.5% to 4.5%. Sequencing was performed on whole blood. These receptors were taken from an adult who was a healthcare worker with PCR-confirmed SARS-CoV-2 infection or an uninfected control (not recorded which).

This clonotype was seen many times. This rearrangement joins TRBV18 to TRBJ2-1; TRBD2 is a possible D gene (5 bases). Germline CDR1 KGHSH, CDR2 LQKENI. This CDR3 region has 16 residues. V dropped 3 bases and J dropped 3 bases, with 15 bases sitting between them. Here the CDR3 reads CASSPLPGSDYNEQFF. CDR3 nucleotides: TGTGCCAGCTCACCCCTCCCGGGGTCCGACTACAATGAGCAGTTCTTC.

This clonotype was detected ten times or more. The rearrangement joins TRBV28 to TRBJ2-3; 11 bases align to TRBD2. V was pared by 2 bases and J by 5 bases, with 12 bases of the junction left unmatched. From germline, CDR1 is MDHEN and CDR2 SYDVKM. The CDR3 has 18 amino acids. Here the CDR3 reads CASSLKKLAGDLGDTQYF. The DNA of the CDR3 is TGTGCCAGCAGTTTAAAGAAACTAGCGGGGGACCTGGGAGATACGCAGTATTTT.

At least ten counts were recorded for this clonotype. The V and J genes are TRBV10-3 and TRBJ2-7, with 8 positions matching TRBD1. V shed 8 bases, J shed 0 bases, and the junction held 6 bases outside the gene matches. CDR1 and CDR2 from the germline V gene are ENHRY and SYGVKD. This CDR3 spans 14 amino acids. The CDR3 spells CAIGQDRASYEQYF. The CDR3 nucleotides read TGTGCCATCGGTCAGGACAGGGCCTCCTACGAGCAGTACTTC.

The rearrangement joins TRBV7-9 to TRBJ2-7; the D call may be TRBD1 or TRBD2 (5 bases each). This CDR3 has 15 amino acids. Trimming took 5 bases from V and 7 from J, leaving 21 bases between them. CDR1 is SEHNR, CDR2 FQNEAQ, per germline (reference sequence). CDR3 amino acids: CASSNGTAQKREQYF. Here the CDR3 DNA reads TGTGCCAGCAGCAACGGGACCGCCCAAAAGAGGGAGCAGTACTTC.

Only a few counts were recorded for this clonotype. V is TRBV20-1 and J is TRBJ2-5; weak D call: TRBD1 (6 bases). This CDR3 is 12 amino acids long. V lost 5 bases and J 3 bases, leaving 10 bases between the germline ends. Germline loops: CDR1 DFQATT, CDR2 SNEGSKA (reference sequence). The CDR3 sequence: CSAWTDKETQYF. Written as DNA, the CDR3 is TGCAGTGCTTGGACAGACAAAGAGACCCAGTACTTC.

This clonotype appeared a few times. CDR3 residues: CASSSSTGTETQYF. The CDR3 coding sequence is TGTGCCAGCAGTTCCTCGACAGGGACAGAGACCCAGTACTTC. The rearrangement links TRBV5-4 to TRBJ2-5, with 7 bases lining up with TRBD1. The germline V gene encodes CDR1 SGHNT and CDR2 YYREEE (reference sequence). V was pared by 5 bases and J by 4 bases, with 8 bases of the junction left unmatched. This CDR3 region has 14 residues.

This clonotype was counted many times. The rearrangement links TRBV5-1 to TRBJ2-6; possibly TRBD2 for D (5 bases). Germline V gene lookup returns CDR1 SGHRS and CDR2 YFSETQ. This CDR3 has 15 residues. V was clipped by 2 bases and J by 0 bases, with 6 bases between them. CDR3 protein: CASSFSGSGANVLTF. CDR3 coding DNA: TGCGCCAGCAGCTTCAGCGGCTCTGGGGCCAACGTCCTGACTTTC.

This chain connects TRBV29-1 to TRBJ2-3; D unclear. Germline V CDR1 and CDR2: SQVTM, ANQGSEA. The V end lost 5 bases, the J end lost 4 bases, and 7 bases lay between the germline ends. CDR3 size: 11 residues. The CDR3 coding sequence is TGCAGCGTTTTGAGTCCAGATACGCAGTATTTT. Translated, it gives CSVLSPDTQYF.

The table lists this clonotype with many counts. The V gene is TRBV10-1, the J gene TRBJ1-1; D is unresolved. With 3 bases removed from V and 1 base from J, the gap between germline ends came to 9 bases. The V gene's germline CDR1 is WNHNN and CDR2 SYGVQD (reference sequence). CDR3 length equals 14 residues. The CDR3, as DNA: TGCGCCAGCAGTGAAGGCCGGGCGAACACTGAAGCTTTCTTT. Translation: CASSEGRANTEAFF.

In its sample, this clonotype was seen a few times. The V gene is TRBV6-2 or TRBV6-3, the J gene TRBJ2-1; unclear D gene. CDR1 and CDR2 from the germline V gene are MNHEY and SVGEGT. The CDR3 is 12 amino acids. The V gene lost 3 bases and the J gene lost 4 bases, with 4 bases spanning the gap. The CDR3, as DNA: TGTGCCAGCAGTTATCTGTACAATGAGCAGTTCTTC. As protein: CASSYLYNEQFF.

In its sample, this clonotype was seen a few times. The chain joins TRBV30 to TRBJ1-3; 7 bases line up with TRBD1. CDR1 is GTSNPN and CDR2 is SVGIG in the germline V gene (reference sequence). V dropped 6 bases and J dropped 0; count of bases not matched to a gene: 8. This CDR3 has 15 amino acids. CDR3 protein: CACGQALSSGNTIYF. DNA of the CDR3: TGTGCCTGTGGACAGGCCCTTAGCTCTGGAAACACCATATATTTT.

The chain couples TRBV7-8 to TRBJ1-2; 8 bases agree with TRBD1. The CDR3 totals 17 residues. V gave up 5 bases and J gave up 8 bases; unmatched junction bases: 19. Germline values: CDR1 SGHVS, CDR2 FQNEAQ. DNA of the CDR3: TGTGCCAGCAGCCAAACCTCTGGACAGGGAGTGGATCGAGGCTACACCTTC. Its translation is CASSQTSGQGVDRGYTF.

This chain uses TRBV28 with TRBJ2-7; no definite D call. Trimming shortened V by 10 bases and J by 10 bases, and 8 bases separated the two germline ends. Germline assignment: CDR1 MDHEN and CDR2 SYDVKM. The CDR3 is 8 residues long. The CDR3 region is CAKLIQYF. DNA of the CDR3: TGTGCCAAATTGATACAGTACTTC.

This clonotype has only a few counts. This chain uses TRBV2 with TRBJ2-5, with unresolved D. The CDR3 loop spans 12 amino acids. The V gene's germline CDR1 is SNHLY and CDR2 FYNNEI. V was clipped by 6 bases and J by 0 bases, with 5 bases between them. CDR3 DNA: TGTGCCAGCAGAGTGTACCAAGAGACCCAGTACTTC. Protein: CASRVYQETQYF.

The chain recombines TRBV2 with TRBJ1-1; D is possibly TRBD1 (5 bases). CDR3 length: 16 residues. Per the germline V gene, CDR1 is SNHLY and CDR2 is FYNNEI. V dropped 1 base and J dropped 1 base, with 13 bases sitting between them. CDR3 nucleotides: TGTGCCAGCAGTGAAGTTTTGGGAACAGGGAACACTGAAGCTTTCTTT. Its translation is CASSEVLGTGNTEAFF.

This clonotype has only a few counts. The rearrangement links TRBV10-1 to TRBJ1-1, with D unclear. Germline V gene sequence: CDR1 WNHNN, CDR2 SYGVQD (reference sequence). The CDR3 spans 14 residues. V was shortened by 2 bases and J by 5 bases, with 12 bases between the two germline ends. CDR3 amino acids: CASSEDNEGTEAFF. CDR3 DNA: TGCGCCAGCAGTGAGGACAACGAAGGGACTGAAGCTTTCTTT.

Comment on this clonotype: This could be a read error, since a much larger clone is one nucleotide away. The J gene is TRBJ2-1, the V gene TRBV5-5; perhaps TRBD2 as D (6 bases). Per the germline V gene, CDR1 is SGHKS and CDR2 is YYEKEE (reference sequence). CDR3 length: 16 residues. The V end lost 2 bases, the J end lost 6 bases, and 18 bases lay between the germline ends. The CDR3 loop is CASSFDAGLTCNEQFF. The DNA of the CDR3 is TGTGCCAGCAGCTTCGACGCGGGACTTACGTGCAATGAGCAGTTCTTC.

This clonotype showed up many times. The chain recombines TRBV18 with TRBJ2-1, with 8 bases that match TRBD2. The CDR3 extends over 13 amino acids. The junction had 5 bases not matched to a gene; V was cut back by 5 bases and J by 8 bases. The germline V gene has CDR1 KGHSH and CDR2 LQKENI. CDR3 amino acids: CASSSGRDDEQFF. The CDR3 region has the DNA TGTGCCAGCTCATCCGGGAGGGACGATGAGCAGTTCTTC.

The table lists this clonotype with many counts. This chain connects TRBV4-2 to TRBJ2-5, with D perhaps TRBD2 (6 bases). The CDR3 covers 15 residues. V lost 0 bases and J 4 bases, leaving 12 bases between the germline ends. Germline V lookup: CDR1 LGHNA, CDR2 YNFKEQ. The CDR3 DNA sequence: TGTGCCAGCAGCCAAGAGGAGGGGACTCTAGAGACCCAGTACTTC. Translating gives CASSQEEGTLETQYF.

This chain uses TRBV7-3 with TRBJ2-1, with D possibly called TRBD1 or TRBD2 (5 bases each). The CDR3 consists of 16 residues. Germline CDR1 SGHTA, CDR2 FQGTGA. V was shortened by 5 bases and J by 6 bases, with 20 bases between the two germline ends. The CDR3 DNA sequence: TGTGCCAGCAGCGGAACCGGGACCCGAGTTGTCAATGAGCAGTTCTTC. Translation gives CASSGTGTRVVNEQFF.

This clonotype has at least ten counts. This chain connects TRBV7-6 to TRBJ2-7; D ambiguous. The CDR3 covers 14 residues. The V and J ends lost 7 bases and 1 base respectively, with 14 bases between them. Per germline, CDR1 SGHVS and CDR2 FNYEAQ. CDR3 protein: CASTPRSESYEQYF. The CDR3 DNA reads as TGTGCCAGCACCCCGAGAAGCGAGTCCTACGAGCAGTACTTC.

The table lists this clonotype with many counts. The rearrangement uses TRBV12-3 or TRBV12-4 and TRBJ1-5; D might be TRBD1 (6 bases). Trimming took 7 bases from V and 1 from J, leaving 14 bases between them. The CDR3 has 15 residues. The CDR3, as DNA: TGTGCCAGCACCCCGTCGGGGGCGAGCAATCAGCCCCAGCATTTT. Its protein is CASTPSGASNQPQHF.

This clonotype appeared many times. This sequence joins TRBV7-6 and TRBJ2-5, with 14 bases aligning to TRBD2. V lost 4 bases to trimming and J lost 5 bases; unmatched junction nucleotides: 3. The CDR3 is 15 residues long. Germline values: CDR1 SGHVS, CDR2 FNYEAQ. CDR3 sequence: CASSSGLAGVETQYF. The CDR3 DNA reads TGTGCCAGCAGCTCGGGACTAGCGGGAGTGGAGACCCAGTACTTC.

The sample holds many counts of this clonotype. The chain uses TRBV11-2 and TRBJ2-5; the D gene is possibly TRBD2 (5 bases). The V and J ends lost 3 bases and 3 bases respectively, with 8 bases between them. The V gene's germline CDR1 is SGHAT and CDR2 FQNNGV. The CDR3 contains 13 residues. The CDR3 bases are TGTGCCAGCAGCTTTCGTAGCGAAGAGACCCAGTACTTC. Protein product: CASSFRSEETQYF.

This clonotype was counted between two and nine times. The chain recombines TRBV6-6 with TRBJ1-6; tentatively, D is TRBD1 (5 bases). V lost 8 bases to trimming and J lost 6 bases, with 11 bases between them. Germline CDR1 reads MNHNY; CDR2 reads SVGAGI (reference sequence). There are 13 residues in the CDR3. The CDR3 loop reads CASGLGGNSPLHF. The CDR3 nucleotides are TGTGCCAGCGGGCTGGGGGGTAATTCACCCCTCCACTTT.